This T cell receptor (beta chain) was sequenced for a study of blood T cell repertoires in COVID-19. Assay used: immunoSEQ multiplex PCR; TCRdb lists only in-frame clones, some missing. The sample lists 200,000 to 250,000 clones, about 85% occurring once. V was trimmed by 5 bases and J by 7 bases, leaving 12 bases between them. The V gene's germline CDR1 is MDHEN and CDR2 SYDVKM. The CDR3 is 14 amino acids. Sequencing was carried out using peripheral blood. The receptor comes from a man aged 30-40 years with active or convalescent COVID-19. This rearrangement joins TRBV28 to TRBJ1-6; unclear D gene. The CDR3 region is CASSDDIRNSPLHF. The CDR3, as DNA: TGTGCCAGCAGTGACGACATACGAAATTCACCCCTCCACTTT.